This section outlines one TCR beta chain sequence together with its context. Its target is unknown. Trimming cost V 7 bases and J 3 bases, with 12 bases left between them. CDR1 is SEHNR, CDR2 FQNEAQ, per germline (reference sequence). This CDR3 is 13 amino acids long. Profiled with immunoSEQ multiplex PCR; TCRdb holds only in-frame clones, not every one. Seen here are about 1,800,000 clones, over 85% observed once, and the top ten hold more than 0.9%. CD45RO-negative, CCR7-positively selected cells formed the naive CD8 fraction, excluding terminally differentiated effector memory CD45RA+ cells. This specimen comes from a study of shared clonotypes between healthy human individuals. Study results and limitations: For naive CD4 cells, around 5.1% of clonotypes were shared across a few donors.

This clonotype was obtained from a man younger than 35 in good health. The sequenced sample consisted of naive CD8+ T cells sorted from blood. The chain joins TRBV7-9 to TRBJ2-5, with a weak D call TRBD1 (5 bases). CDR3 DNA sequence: TGTGCCAGCAACGGACACCCAGAAGAGACCCAGTACTTC. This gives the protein CASNGHPEETQYF.